The rows below give T cell receptor beta chains drawn from one sample of a study of blood T cells in healthy people across ages. TCRdb used MiXCR to reprocess the 5' RACE reads, holding one entry per CDR3 protein. Here the sample spans under 1 million distinct CDR3 sequences, 44% being singletons. Sequences were obtained from blood. The receptor source for this set is a man between 60 and 70 years old in good health. The CDR3 runs from the conserved cysteine through the conserved F or W. A D gene is named only where the DNA matches it firmly. Size is stated for part of the rows, as once, few or many counts, or as a class when the clone is expanded.

clone_size j_call d_call v_call cdr3_aa cdr3_nt
NA TRBJ1-1 NA TRBV6-2/TRBV6-3 CASTLIPGVGTEAFF TGTGCCAGCACCCTTATCCCAGGGGTGGGGACTGAAGCTTTCTTT
NA TRBJ1-1 NA TRBV5-1 CASSLRAIANANTEAFF TGCGCCAGCAGCTTGAGGGCGATTGCAAATGCGAACACTGAAGCTTTCTTT
NA TRBJ2-7 TRBD1 TRBV6-2/TRBV6-3 CASSSDRLGYEQYF TGTGCCAGCAGTTCGGACAGGCTTGGCTACGAGCAGTACTTC
few TRBJ2-3 NA TRBV6-5 CASTDRVDTQYF TGTGCCAGCACCGACAGAGTGGATACGCAGTATTTT
few TRBJ2-5 NA TRBV18 CASSPVETQYF TGTGCCAGCTCGCCGGTTGAGACCCAGTACTTC
NA TRBJ2-1 NA TRBV20-1 CSASRGRSSYNEQFF TGCAGTGCTAGTCGAGGCCGGAGCTCCTACAATGAGCAGTTCTTC
few TRBJ2-3 NA TRBV29-1 CSAKPQGPKADTQYF TGCAGCGCTAAGCCACAGGGCCCCAAAGCAGATACGCAGTATTTT
NA TRBJ2-3 NA TRBV6-2/TRBV6-3 CASRPGRATDTQYF TGTGCCAGCAGACCGGGACGAGCCACAGATACGCAGTATTTT
NA TRBJ2-7 NA TRBV25-1 CASSRAGSDEQYF TGTGCCAGCAGTCGGGCGGGGTCGGACGAGCAGTACTTC
NA TRBJ2-1 TRBD2 TRBV4-3 CASSQHRTSGCNEQFF TGCGCCAGCAGCCAGCACAGGACTAGCGGATGCAATGAGCAGTTCTTC
many TRBJ1-5 NA TRBV7-2 CASSLGANQPQHF TGTGCCAGCAGCTTAGGGGCCAATCAGCCCCAGCATTTT
NA TRBJ1-3 NA TRBV20-1 CSARDEARGSGNTIYF TGCAGTGCTAGAGATGAAGCCAGGGGCTCTGGAAACACCATATATTTT
NA TRBJ2-1 TRBD2 TRBV5-1 CASSRGGAVNNEQFF TGCGCCAGCAGCCGCGGGGGGGCTGTAAACAATGAGCAGTTCTTC
NA TRBJ2-7 TRBD2 TRBV6-2/TRBV6-3 CASSPGTKVGEQYF TGTGCCAGCAGCCCCGGGACTAAGGTGGGGGAGCAGTACTTC
NA TRBJ2-3 TRBD2 TRBV12-3/TRBV12-4 CATKRGAYKDTQYF TGTGCCACCAAGCGGGGGGCCTATAAAGATACGCAGTATTTT
NA TRBJ2-5 TRBD2 TRBV4-3 CASSQVRGAGETQYF TGCGCCAGCAGCCAAGTGCGGGGGGCAGGGGAGACCCAGTACTTC
NA TRBJ1-1 TRBD1 TRBV12-3/TRBV12-4 CASRDGTGITEAFF TGTGCCAGCAGAGACGGGACAGGGATCACTGAAGCTTTCTTT
few TRBJ2-7 NA TRBV27 CASRHRDSLYEQYF TGTGCCAGCAGACACAGGGATTCCCTCTACGAGCAGTACTTC
NA TRBJ1-5 NA TRBV20-1 CSARTGGRVVGQPQHF TGCAGTGCTAGAACCGGGGGCCGCGTTGTAGGTCAGCCCCAGCATTTT
few TRBJ2-1 NA TRBV19 CASRGRGSYNEQFF TGTGCCAGTAGGGGGAGGGGGTCCTACAATGAGCAGTTCTTC
NA TRBJ2-2 NA TRBV5-1 CASSLVGIRENTGELFF TGCGCCAGCAGCTTGGTGGGGATTAGGGAGAACACCGGGGAGCTGTTTTTT
NA TRBJ1-1 NA TRBV20-1 CSARDGRDTEAFF TGCAGTGCTAGAGATGGACGGGACACTGAAGCTTTCTTT
NA TRBJ2-7 NA TRBV3-1 CASSPPTQGGEQYF TGTGCCAGCAGCCCCCCGACCCAGGGAGGTGAGCAGTACTTC
once TRBJ2-7 NA TRBV27 CASSRAGGLAYEQYF TGTGCCAGCAGTCGGGCAGGGGGGCTTGCCTACGAGCAGTACTTC
NA TRBJ2-7 NA TRBV3-1 CASSQAHRRVIDEQYF TGTGCCAGCAGCCAAGCCCATCGCAGGGTCATCGACGAGCAGTACTTC
NA TRBJ2-7 TRBD1 TRBV12-3/TRBV12-4 CASRRGQDNEQYF TGTGCCAGCAGACGCGGACAGGACAATGAGCAGTACTTC